This TCR beta chain was captured by sequencing in a study of blood T cell repertoires in COVID-19. Across the study: The origin of the acute and convalescent COVID-19 samples was the United States, Italy and Spain. PBMCs, B-cell-depleted T cells, or T cells provided the cDNA or gDNA that made up the material.

Germline-derived CDR1 and CDR2 are LGHNA and YNFKEQ. The CDR3 totals 16 residues. V lost 3 bases to trimming and J lost 1 base; unmatched junction nucleotides: 4. Original methodology: Reference gene primer amplification gave estimated nucleated cell counts. Profiled with immunoSEQ multiplex PCR; TCRdb holds only in-frame clones, not every one. V and J calls and clone size are as listed in that table; D and trimming were resolved from the DNA. Among approximately 97,000 clones listed, 84% were seen once. The chain joins TRBV4-2 to TRBJ2-3; 10 nucleotides line up with TRBD2. Sequencing was carried out using peripheral blood. This TCR was recovered from a human donor in a cohort sampled during active COVID-19. This chain's CDR3 is CASSQASGGGTDTQYF. The CDR3 DNA sequence: TGTGCCAGCAGCCAGGCTAGCGGGGGAGGCACAGATACGCAGTATTTT.